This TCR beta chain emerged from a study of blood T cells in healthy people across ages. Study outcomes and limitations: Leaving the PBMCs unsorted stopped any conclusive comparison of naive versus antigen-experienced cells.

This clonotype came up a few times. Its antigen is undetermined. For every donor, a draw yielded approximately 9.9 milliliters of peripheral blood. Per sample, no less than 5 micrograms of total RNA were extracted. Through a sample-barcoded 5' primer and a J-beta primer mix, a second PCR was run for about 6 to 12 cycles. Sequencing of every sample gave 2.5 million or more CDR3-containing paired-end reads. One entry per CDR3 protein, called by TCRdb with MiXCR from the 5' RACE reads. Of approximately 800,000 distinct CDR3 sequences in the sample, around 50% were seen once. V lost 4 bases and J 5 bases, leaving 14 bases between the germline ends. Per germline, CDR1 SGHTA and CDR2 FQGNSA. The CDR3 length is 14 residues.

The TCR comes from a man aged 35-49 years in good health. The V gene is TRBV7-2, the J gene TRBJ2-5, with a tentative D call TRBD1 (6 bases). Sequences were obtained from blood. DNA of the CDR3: TGTGCCAGCAGCTCCCCTGGGGGCCTGGAGACCCAGTACTTC. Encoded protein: CASSSPGGLETQYF.